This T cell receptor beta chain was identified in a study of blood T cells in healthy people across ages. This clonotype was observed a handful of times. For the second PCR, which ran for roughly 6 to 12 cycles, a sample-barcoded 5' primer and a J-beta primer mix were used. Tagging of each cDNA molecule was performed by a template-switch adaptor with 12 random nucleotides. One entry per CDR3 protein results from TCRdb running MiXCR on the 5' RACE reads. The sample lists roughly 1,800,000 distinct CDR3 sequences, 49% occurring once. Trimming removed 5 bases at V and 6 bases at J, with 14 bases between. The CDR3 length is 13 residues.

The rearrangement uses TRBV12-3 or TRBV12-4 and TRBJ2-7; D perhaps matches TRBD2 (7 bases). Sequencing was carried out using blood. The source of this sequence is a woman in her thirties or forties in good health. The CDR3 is CASSAGAPGEQYF. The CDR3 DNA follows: TGTGCCAGCAGTGCGGGGGCCCCGGGCGAGCAGTACTTC.